This TCR beta chain is drawn from a study of blood T cell repertoires in COVID-19. At the level of the study: COVID-19 samples from acute and convalescent phases originated in the United States, Italy and Spain. T cells, B-cell-depleted T cells, or PBMCs supplied cDNA or gDNA.

This clone is a singleton in its sample. In the study's own analysis: Estimated nucleated cell counts came from reference gene primer amplification. TCRdb keeps only in-frame clones here, not all; method: immunoSEQ multiplex PCR. V and J calls and clone size follow that table, whereas D and trimming were derived from the DNA. The data hold fewer than 110,000 clones, with roughly 90% observed a single time. Germline V gives CDR1 SEHNR, CDR2 FQNEAQ (reference sequence). V was clipped by 4 bases and J by 11 bases, with 12 bases between them. The length of the CDR3 is 12 residues. The chain combines TRBV7-9 with TRBJ2-1, with a tentative D call TRBD2 (5 bases). The sequencing input was peripheral blood. The source is a man in his forties with active or convalescent COVID-19. The CDR3: CASSSPGFQQFF. The DNA of the CDR3 is TGTGCCAGCAGCTCTCCGGGATTCCAGCAGTTCTTC.